Below are 9 T cell receptor beta chains sequenced from a single sample in a study of cytomegalovirus exposure and HLA in healthy donors. The PCR had 60 Vbeta and 13 Jbeta primers. The protocol was immunoSEQ multiplex PCR, while the TCRdb copy is restricted to in-frame clones and leaves out a portion. The table shows under 200,000 clones, with approximately 81% occurring only once. Input material: PBMCs. Receptors originate from a man aged 25-40 years in good health and CMV-seronegative.

The rearrangement uses TRBV29-1 and TRBJ2-3, with TRBD1 matching over 10 bases. Germline V lookup: CDR1 SQVTM, CDR2 ANQGSEA. The junction had 3 bases not matched to a gene; V was cut back by 5 bases and J by 1 base. The CDR3 totals 14 residues. The CDR3 loop reads CSVTGTGGTDTQYF. CDR3 nucleotide sequence: TGCAGCGTTACCGGGACAGGGGGCACAGATACGCAGTATTTT.

There are a few counts of this clone. DNA of the CDR3: TGCGCCAGCACCCACAATCCGGACAGTAAAGCGAGAGAGCAGTACTTC. Its protein product is CASTHNPDSKAREQYF. The chain joins TRBV5-1 to TRBJ2-7, with a possible D match to TRBD1 (6 bases). The length of the CDR3 is 16 residues. The V and J ends lost 6 bases and 7 bases respectively, with 26 bases between them. The germline CDR1 and CDR2 sequences are SGHRS and YFSETQ.

There are a few counts of this clone. CDR3 sequence: CASSYSDRNQPQHF. The CDR3 DNA follows: TGTGCCAGCAGTTACTCGGACAGAAATCAGCCCCAGCATTTT. This chain joins TRBV6-5 and TRBJ1-5; D might be TRBD1 (6 bases). The germline V gene has CDR1 MNHEY and CDR2 SVGAGI. There are 14 residues in the CDR3. Trimming shortened V by 0 bases and J by 4 bases, and 7 bases separated the two germline ends.

The chain has TRBV5-8 and TRBJ2-1, with 9 bases that match TRBD2. Unmatched junction bases numbered 6, after V lost 1 base and J lost 7 bases. CDR1 is SGHTS and CDR2 is YDEGEE in the germline V gene. CDR3 size: 15 residues. In DNA, the CDR3 is TGTGCCAGCAGCTTGCAGGCGGGGGGGGTAAATGAGCAGTTCTTC. Translated: CASSLQAGGVNEQFF.

This clone has just one count. This chain connects TRBV7-8 to TRBJ2-7; D is undetermined. CDR3 size: 12 residues. Trimming took 4 bases from V and 4 from J, leaving 8 bases between them. Germline V gives CDR1 SGHVS, CDR2 FQNEAQ. CDR3 nucleotides: TGTGCCAGCAGCTACTTCGGTTACGAGCAGTACTTC. Translated, it gives CASSYFGYEQYF.

The rearrangement links TRBV5-1 to TRBJ2-6; 8 nucleotides match TRBD1. Germline V gives CDR1 SGHRS, CDR2 YFSETQ. Trimming took 4 bases from V and 5 from J; bases not matched to a gene: 5. The CDR3 is 15 amino acids. The CDR3 DNA reads as TGCGCCAGCAGCACCGGACAGGGATGGGCCAACGTCCTGACTTTC. Its translation: CASSTGQGWANVLTF.

The V gene is TRBV11-2, the J gene TRBJ2-1; D is unresolved. From germline, CDR1 is SGHAT and CDR2 FQNNGV. The CDR3 runs to 12 residues. V dropped 5 bases and J dropped 3 bases, with 5 bases sitting between them. CDR3 DNA: TGTGCCAGCAGCCCCAACTACAATGAGCAGTTCTTC. Its protein product is CASSPNYNEQFF.

Concerning this clone: At the DNA level, this CDR3 is encoded by other sequences in the same sample as well. J is TRBJ1-2 and V is TRBV5-1, with 11 bases matching TRBD1. Germline V lookup: CDR1 SGHRS, CDR2 YFSETQ. The CDR3 extends over 13 amino acids. V lost 4 bases to trimming and J lost 8 bases; unmatched junction nucleotides: 4. The CDR3 DNA sequence: TGCGCCAGCAGCAAGGGACAGGGGGACGGCTACACCTTC. Its protein is CASSKGQGDGYTF.

This clone has a single count. The chain carries TRBV4-1 and TRBJ2-1, with D tentatively TRBD1 (6 bases). This CDR3 comprises 18 residues. Deletions cut 4 bases from V and 0 bases from J, with 19 bases between. CDR1 is MGHRA and CDR2 is YSYEKL in the germline V gene. Here the CDR3 DNA reads TGCGCCAGCAGCCGTGAGGACAGTACTCCTACCTCCTACAATGAGCAGTTCTTC. It yields the protein CASSREDSTPTSYNEQFF.